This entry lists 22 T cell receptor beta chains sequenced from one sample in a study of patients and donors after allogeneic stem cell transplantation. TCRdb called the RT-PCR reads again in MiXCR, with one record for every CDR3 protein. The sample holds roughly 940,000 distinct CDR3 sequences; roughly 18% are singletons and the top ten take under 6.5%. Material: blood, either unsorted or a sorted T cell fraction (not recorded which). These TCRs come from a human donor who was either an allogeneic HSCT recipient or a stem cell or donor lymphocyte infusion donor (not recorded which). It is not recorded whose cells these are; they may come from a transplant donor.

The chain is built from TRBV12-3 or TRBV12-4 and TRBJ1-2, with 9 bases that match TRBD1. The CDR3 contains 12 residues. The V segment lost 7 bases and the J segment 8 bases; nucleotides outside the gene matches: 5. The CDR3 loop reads CASTLTGGGYTF. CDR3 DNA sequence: TGTGCCAGCACCCTGACAGGGGGAGGCTACACCTTC.

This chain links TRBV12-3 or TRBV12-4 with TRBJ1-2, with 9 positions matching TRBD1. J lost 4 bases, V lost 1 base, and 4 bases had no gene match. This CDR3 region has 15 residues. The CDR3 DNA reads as TGTGCCAGCAGTTTAGGACAGGGGGTAATCTATGGCTACACCTTC. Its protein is CASSLGQGVIYGYTF.

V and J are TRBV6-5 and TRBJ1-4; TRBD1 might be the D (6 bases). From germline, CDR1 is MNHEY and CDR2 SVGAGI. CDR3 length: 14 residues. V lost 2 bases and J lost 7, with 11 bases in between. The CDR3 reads CASSYQQGREKLFF. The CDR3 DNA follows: TGTGCCAGCAGTTACCAACAGGGCCGTGAAAAACTGTTTTTT.

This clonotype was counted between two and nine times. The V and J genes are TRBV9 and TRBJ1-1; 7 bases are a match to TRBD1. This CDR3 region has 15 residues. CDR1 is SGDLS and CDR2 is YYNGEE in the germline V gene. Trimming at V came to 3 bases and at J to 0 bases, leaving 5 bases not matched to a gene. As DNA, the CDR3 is TGTGCCAGCAGCGAGGGCGGACAGGTGAACACTGAAGCTTTCTTT. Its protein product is CASSEGGQVNTEAFF. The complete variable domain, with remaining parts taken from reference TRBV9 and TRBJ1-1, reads DSGVTQTPKHLITATGQRVTLRCSPRSGDLSVYWYQQSLDQGLQFLIQYYNGEERAKGNILERFSAQQFPDLHSELNLSSLELGDSALYFCASSEGGQVNTEAFFGQGTRLTVV.

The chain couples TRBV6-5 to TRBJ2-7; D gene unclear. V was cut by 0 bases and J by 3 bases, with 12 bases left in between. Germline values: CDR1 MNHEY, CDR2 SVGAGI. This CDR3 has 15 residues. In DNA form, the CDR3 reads TGTGCCAGCAGTTACTCGAGGTCAGAGAACTACGAGCAGTACTTC. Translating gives CASSYSRSENYEQYF.

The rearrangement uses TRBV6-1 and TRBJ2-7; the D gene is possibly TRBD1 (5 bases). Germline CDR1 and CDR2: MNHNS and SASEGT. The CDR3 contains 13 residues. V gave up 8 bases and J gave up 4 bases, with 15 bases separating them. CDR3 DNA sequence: TGTGCCAGCTGGTTAGGGGCAAAATACGAGCAGTACTTC. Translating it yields CASWLGAKYEQYF.

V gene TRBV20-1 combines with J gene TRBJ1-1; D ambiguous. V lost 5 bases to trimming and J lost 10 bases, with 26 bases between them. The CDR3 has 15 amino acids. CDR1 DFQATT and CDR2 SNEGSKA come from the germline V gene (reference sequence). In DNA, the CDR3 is TGCAGTGCTCCAGGCTTATCCTCCGGGTTGGGTGTAGCTTTCTTT. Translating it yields CSAPGLSSGLGVAFF.

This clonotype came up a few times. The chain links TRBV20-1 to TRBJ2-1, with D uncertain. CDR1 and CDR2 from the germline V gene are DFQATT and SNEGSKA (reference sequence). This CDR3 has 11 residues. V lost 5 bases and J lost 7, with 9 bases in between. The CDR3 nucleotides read TGCAGTGCTTTCATAATTAATGAGCAGTTCTTC. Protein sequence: CSAFIINEQFF.

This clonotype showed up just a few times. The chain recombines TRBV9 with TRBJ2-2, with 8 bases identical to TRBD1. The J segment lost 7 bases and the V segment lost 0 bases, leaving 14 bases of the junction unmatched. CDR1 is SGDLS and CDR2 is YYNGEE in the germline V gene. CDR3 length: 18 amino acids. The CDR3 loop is CASSVVPATGGRVGELFF. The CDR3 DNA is TGTGCCAGCAGCGTAGTGCCCGCTACAGGGGGTCGCGTCGGGGAGCTGTTTTTT. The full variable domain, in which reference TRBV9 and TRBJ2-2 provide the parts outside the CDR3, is DSGVTQTPKHLITATGQRVTLRCSPRSGDLSVYWYQQSLDQGLQFLIQYYNGEERAKGNILERFSAQQFPDLHSELNLSSLELGDSALYFCASSVVPATGGRVGELFFGEGSRLTVL.

CDR3 region: CASSDNREAFF. The CDR3 DNA is TGCGCCAGCAGCGACAACAGAGAAGCTTTCTTT. The V call is TRBV5-1, the J call TRBJ1-1; D is undetermined. Germline values: CDR1 SGHRS, CDR2 YFSETQ. Trimming took off 4 bases at V and 8 bases at J, with 9 bases between the two ends. CDR3 size: 11 residues. Based on the CDR3 plus reference TRBV5-1 and TRBJ1-1, the full variable domain is KAGVTQTPRYLIKTRGQQVTLSCSPISGHRSVSWYQQTPGQGLQFLFEYFSETQRNKGNFPGRFSGRQFSNSRSEMNVSTLELGDSALYLCASSDNREAFFGQGTRLTVV.

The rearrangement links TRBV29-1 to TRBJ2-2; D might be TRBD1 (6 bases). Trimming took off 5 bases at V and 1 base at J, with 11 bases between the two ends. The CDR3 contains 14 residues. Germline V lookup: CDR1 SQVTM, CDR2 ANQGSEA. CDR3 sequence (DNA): TGCAGCGTTTGCCCGACAGGGAACACCGGGGAGCTGTTTTTT. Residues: CSVCPTGNTGELFF.

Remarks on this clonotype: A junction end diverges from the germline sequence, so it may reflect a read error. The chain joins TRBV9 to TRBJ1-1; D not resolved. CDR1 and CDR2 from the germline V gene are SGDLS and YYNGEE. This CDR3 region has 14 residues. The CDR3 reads CASSVNAMNTQAFF. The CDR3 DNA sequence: TGTGCCAGCAGCGTAAACGCGATGAACACTCAAGCTTTCTTT.

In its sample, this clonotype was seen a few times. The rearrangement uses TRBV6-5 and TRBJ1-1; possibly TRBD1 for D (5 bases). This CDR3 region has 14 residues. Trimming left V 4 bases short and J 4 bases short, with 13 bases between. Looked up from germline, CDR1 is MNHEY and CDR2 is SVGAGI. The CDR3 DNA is TGTGCCAGCAGTTTGGGGGAATGGGGCACTGAAGCTTTCTTT. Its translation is CASSLGEWGTEAFF.

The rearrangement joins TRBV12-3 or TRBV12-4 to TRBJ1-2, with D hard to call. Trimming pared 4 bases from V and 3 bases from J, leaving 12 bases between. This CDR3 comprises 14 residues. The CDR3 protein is CASSSTPGYYGYTF. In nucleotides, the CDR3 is TGTGCCAGCAGTTCCACTCCGGGATACTATGGCTACACCTTC.

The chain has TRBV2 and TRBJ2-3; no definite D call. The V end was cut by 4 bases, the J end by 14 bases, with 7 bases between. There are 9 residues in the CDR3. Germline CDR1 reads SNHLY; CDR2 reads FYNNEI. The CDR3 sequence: CASSGGRYF. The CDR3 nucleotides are TGTGCCAGCAGTGGCGGAAGGTATTTT.

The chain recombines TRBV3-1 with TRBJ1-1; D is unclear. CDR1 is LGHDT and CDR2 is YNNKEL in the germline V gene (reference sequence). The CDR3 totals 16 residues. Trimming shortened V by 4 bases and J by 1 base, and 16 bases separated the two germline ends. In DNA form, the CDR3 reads TGTGCCAGCAGCCCCCCCTCCCCGGGAAAGAACACTGAAGCTTTCTTT. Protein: CASSPPSPGKNTEAFF. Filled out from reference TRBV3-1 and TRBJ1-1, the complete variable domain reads DTAVSQTPKYLVTQMGNDKSIKCEQNLGHDTMYWYKQDSKKFLKIMFSYNNKELIINETVPNRFSPKSPDKAHLNLHINSLELGDSAVYFCASSPPSPGKNTEAFFGQGTRLTVV.

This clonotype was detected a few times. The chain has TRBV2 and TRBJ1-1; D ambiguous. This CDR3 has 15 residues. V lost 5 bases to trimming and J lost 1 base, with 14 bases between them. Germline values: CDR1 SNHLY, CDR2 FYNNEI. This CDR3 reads CASSRQIARNTEAFF. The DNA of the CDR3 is TGTGCCAGCAGTAGACAAATAGCGCGGAACACTGAAGCTTTCTTT.

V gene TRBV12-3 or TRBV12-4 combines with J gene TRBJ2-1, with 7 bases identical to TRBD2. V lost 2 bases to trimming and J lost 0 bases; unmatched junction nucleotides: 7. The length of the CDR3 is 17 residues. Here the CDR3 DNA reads TGTGCCAGCAGTTTACGCGGGGGACTCAGCTCCTACAATGAGCAGTTCTTC. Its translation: CASSLRGGLSSYNEQFF.

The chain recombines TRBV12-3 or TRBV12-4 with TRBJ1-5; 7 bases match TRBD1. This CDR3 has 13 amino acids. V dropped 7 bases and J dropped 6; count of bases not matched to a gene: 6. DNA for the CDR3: TGTGCCAGCACCCCTCCAGGGGGTCAGCCCCAGCATTTT. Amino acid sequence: CASTPPGGQPQHF.

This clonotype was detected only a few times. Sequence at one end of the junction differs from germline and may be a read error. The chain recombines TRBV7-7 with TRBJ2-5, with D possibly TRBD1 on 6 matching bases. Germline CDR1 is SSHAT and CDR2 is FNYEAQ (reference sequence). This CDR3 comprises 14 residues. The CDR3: CASSPTGPRETQYF. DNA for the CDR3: TGTGCTAGCAGCCCAACAGGGCCAAGGGAGACCCAGTACTTC.

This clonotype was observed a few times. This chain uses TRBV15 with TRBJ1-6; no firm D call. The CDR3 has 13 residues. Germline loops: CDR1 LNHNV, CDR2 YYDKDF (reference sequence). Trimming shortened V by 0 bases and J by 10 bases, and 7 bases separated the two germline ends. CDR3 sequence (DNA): TGTGCCACCAGCAGAGAATGGGAGTCACCCCTCCACTTT. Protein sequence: CATSREWESPLHF.

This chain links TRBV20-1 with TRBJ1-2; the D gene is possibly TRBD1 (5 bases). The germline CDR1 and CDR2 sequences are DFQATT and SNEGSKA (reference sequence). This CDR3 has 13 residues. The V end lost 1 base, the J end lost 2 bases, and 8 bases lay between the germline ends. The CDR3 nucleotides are TGCAGTGCTAGAGGAGACAGAAACTATGGCTACACCTTC. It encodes CSARGDRNYGYTF.